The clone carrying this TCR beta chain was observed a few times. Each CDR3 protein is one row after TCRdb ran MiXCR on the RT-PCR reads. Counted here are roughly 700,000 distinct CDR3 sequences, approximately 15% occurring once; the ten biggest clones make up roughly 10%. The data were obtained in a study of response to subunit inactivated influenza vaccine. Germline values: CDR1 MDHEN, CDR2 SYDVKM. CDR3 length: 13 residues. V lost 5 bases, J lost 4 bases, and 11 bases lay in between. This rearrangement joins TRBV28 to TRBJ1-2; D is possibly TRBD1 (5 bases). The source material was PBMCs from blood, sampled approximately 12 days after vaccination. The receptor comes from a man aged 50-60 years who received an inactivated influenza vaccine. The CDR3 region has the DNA TGTGCCAGCAGTCCGGACACGCTCTATGGCTACACCTTC. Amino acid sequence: CASSPDTLYGYTF.